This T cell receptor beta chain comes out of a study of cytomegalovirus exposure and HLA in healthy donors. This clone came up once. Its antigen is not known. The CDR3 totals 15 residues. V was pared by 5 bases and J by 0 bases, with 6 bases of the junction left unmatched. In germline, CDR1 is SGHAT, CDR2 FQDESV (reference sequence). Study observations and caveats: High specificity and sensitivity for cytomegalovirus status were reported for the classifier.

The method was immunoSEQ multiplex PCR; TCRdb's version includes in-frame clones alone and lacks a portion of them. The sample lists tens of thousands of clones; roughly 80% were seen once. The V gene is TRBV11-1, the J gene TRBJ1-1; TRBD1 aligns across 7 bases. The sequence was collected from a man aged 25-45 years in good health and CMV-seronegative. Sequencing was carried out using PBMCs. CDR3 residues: CASSVTGNMNTEAFF. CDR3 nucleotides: TGTGCCAGCAGCGTGACAGGGAACATGAACACTGAAGCTTTCTTT.